This T cell receptor beta chain was identified during a study of identical twins. The table lists this clonotype with a few counts. Its antigen is unidentified. A universal primer binding site was introduced by template switching. The final cDNA contained unique molecular identifiers. TCRdb called the 5' RACE reads again in MiXCR, with one record for every CDR3 protein. The sample has more than 400,000 distinct CDR3 sequences, about 16% seen once. Per the germline V gene, CDR1 is MNHEY and CDR2 is SVGAGI. The CDR3 contains 14 residues. V was clipped by 2 bases and J by 1 base, with 8 bases between them. Study-wide results and caveats: Where beta out-of-frame sequences were concerned, excess twin sharing was weaker. Twin-shared out-of-frame alpha sequences were enriched for low generation probability.

These same records also appear under a second study, on yellow fever vaccine responses in identical twins. That study adds: Twins' vaccine T cell response reportedly seemed partly convergent, partly personalized.

J is TRBJ2-5 and V is TRBV6-5; D uncertain. The material sequenced was CD4+ T cells sorted from blood. The source is a woman between 18 and 29 years old in good health. The CDR3 loop reads CASSYLSPQETQYF. CDR3 coding DNA: TGTGCCAGCAGTTACCTGTCACCCCAAGAGACCCAGTACTTC.